A selection of T cell receptor beta chains follows, all from one sample in a study of follicular helper T cells after annual influenza vaccination. Clones were read by immunoSEQ multiplex PCR, and TCRdb kept only the in-frame ones, dropping some. The sample contains 8,500 to 9,000 clones, more than 80% of which appear only once. The sample here was CXCR5+ CD38- circulating T follicular helper cells from blood, taken 7 days after influenza vaccination. The receptors derive from an adult who received the influenza vaccine. Each CDR3 is given with its conserved first and last residue. A D gene is named only where the DNA matches it firmly. Some rows mark clone size as missing; the rest say once, few, many or name a class of expanded clone.

- - TRBJ1-2 TRBV15 CATSRELNYGYTF TGTGCCACCAGCAGAGAACTGAACTATGGCTACACCTTC
- - TRBJ2-5 TRBV7-2 CASSLALGGTQETQYF TGTGCCAGCAGCTTAGCGCTGGGGGGAACACAAGAGACCCAGTACTTC
- - TRBJ1-5 TRBV4-2 CASSQDGRSNSNQPQHF TGTGCCAGCAGCCAAGACGGACGGAGCAATAGCAATCAGCCCCAGCATTTT
- - TRBJ1-5 TRBV9 CASSPQGNQPQHF TGTGCCAGCAGCCCGCAGGGTAATCAGCCCCAGCATTTT
TRBD1 - TRBJ2-7 TRBV6-5 CASSGQGDEQYF TGTGCCAGCAGTGGACAGGGCGACGAGCAGTACTTC
- - TRBJ2-5 TRBV5-1 CASSTGMGETQYF TGCGCCAGCAGCACCGGGATGGGGGAGACCCAGTACTTC
TRBD1 - TRBJ1-5 TRBV19 CASSIRGTGAVSNQPQHF TGTGCCAGTAGTATTCGGGGGACAGGGGCTGTGAGCAATCAGCCCCAGCATTTT
- - TRBJ1-2 TRBV29-1 CSVEDRAGSYGYTF TGCAGCGTTGAAGATCGCGCGGGGAGCTATGGCTACACCTTC
TRBD2 - TRBJ2-3 TRBV30 CAWSVGAGGQGDTQYF TGTGCCTGGAGTGTAGGCGCGGGGGGCCAGGGAGATACGCAGTATTTT
- - TRBJ2-5 TRBV28 CASSSPAQETQYF TGTGCCAGCAGTTCCCCCGCCCAAGAGACCCAGTACTTC
- once TRBJ1-1 TRBV7-2 CASKLGSSNTEAFF TGTGCCAGCAAGTTGGGCAGCTCAAACACTGAAGCTTTCTTT
- - TRBJ1-5 TRBV30 CAWSPLPGRSNQPQHF TGTGCCTGGAGCCCTCTTCCGGGCCGTAGCAATCAGCCCCAGCATTTT
- once TRBJ2-5 TRBV6-1 CASSESSFTGSQYF TGTGCCAGCAGTGAATCATCGTTCACCGGGTCCCAGTACTTC
TRBD1 - TRBJ1-5 TRBV4-2 CASSQGWTGGQPQHF TGTGCCAGCAGCCAAGGCTGGACAGGAGGACAGCCCCAGCATTTT
- - TRBJ1-3 TRBV4-3 CASSQDLAGSSGNTIYF TGCGCCAGCAGCCAAGATTTGGCAGGGAGCTCTGGAAACACCATATATTTT
TRBD1 once TRBJ1-4 TRBV5-5 CASSSRTGLGEKLFF TGTGCCAGCAGCTCAAGGACAGGGTTGGGCGAAAAACTGTTTTTT
- - TRBJ2-2 TRBV7-8 CASSLRGRTNTGELFF TGTGCCAGCAGCTTGCGGGGACGAACGAACACCGGGGAGCTGTTTTTT
- - TRBJ1-1 TRBV7-2 CASSLGEVNTEAFF TGTGCCAGCAGCTTAGGCGAGGTGAACACTGAAGCTTTCTTT
- - TRBJ1-4 TRBV6-1 CASRPGASGEKLFF TGTGCCAGCAGACCGGGGGCGTCAGGTGAAAAACTGTTTTTT
- - TRBJ2-3 TRBV6-5 CASSFSVSTDTQYF TGTGCCAGCAGTTTTAGCGTTAGCACAGATACGCAGTATTTT
- - TRBJ2-1 TRBV2 CASSVTSNEQFF TGTGCCAGCAGTGTTACGTCTAATGAGCAGTTCTTC
TRBD2 - TRBJ2-2 TRBV28 CASRSELARYTGELFF TGTGCCAGCAGATCGGAACTAGCGCGTTACACCGGGGAGCTGTTTTTT
- - TRBJ1-1 TRBV5-5 CASSLEPNTEAFF TGTGCCAGCAGCTTGGAGCCGAACACTGAAGCTTTCTTT
TRBD1 - TRBJ2-5 TRBV29-1 CSADLGQGETQYF TGCAGCGCCGACCTGGGACAGGGAGAGACCCAGTACTTC
- - TRBJ2-2 TRBV7-2 CASGSTGLSFF TGTGCCAGCGGCTCCACGGGGCTTTCATTTTTT
TRBD2 - TRBJ2-1 TRBV18 CASSPPGLAIDEQFF TGTGCCAGCTCGCCCCCCGGACTAGCGATCGATGAGCAGTTCTTC
TRBD2 - TRBJ2-3 TRBV7-2 CASSSLAGAGTDTQYF TGTGCCAGCAGCTCACTAGCGGGAGCCGGAACAGATACGCAGTATTTT
TRBD1 - TRBJ2-5 TRBV7-8 CASSSYQGAQETQYF TGTGCCAGCAGTTCATACCAGGGGGCGCAAGAGACCCAGTACTTC
- - TRBJ2-1 TRBV19 CASSSRHMLEQFF TGTGCCAGTAGTTCCCGACACATGCTTGAGCAGTTCTTC
- - TRBJ2-7 TRBV5-5 CASSLEFEQYF TGTGCCAGCAGCTTGGAATTCGAGCAGTACTTC
- - TRBJ2-1 TRBV18 CASSPRENEQFF TGTGCCAGCTCACCCAGAGAAAATGAGCAGTTCTTC
TRBD2 - TRBJ2-1 TRBV2 CASSFPGLAGKSSYNEQFF TGTGCCAGCAGTTTTCCGGGACTAGCGGGGAAGAGCTCCTACAATGAGCAGTTCTTC
- - TRBJ1-3 TRBV6-6 CASKDSERNTIYF TGTGCCAGCAAAGACAGTGAGCGAAACACCATATATTTT
- - TRBJ1-1 TRBV28 CASSFQGLAFF TGTGCCAGCAGTTTTCAGGGGCTGGCTTTCTTT
TRBD1 - TRBJ1-5 TRBV6-5 CASSFRTGSGFLPQHF TGTGCCAGCAGTTTCAGGACAGGGTCCGGTTTTCTGCCCCAGCATTTT